One and the same sample provided the 19 T cell receptor beta chains below, sequenced in a study of early T cells in non-severe SARS-CoV-2 infection (dated by TCRdb to the early 2020s). Receptor libraries were prepared by 5' RACE. The sample was run on a NextSeq 500. The raw public data were reprocessed by TCRdb itself: fastp quality trimming at Q25, MiXCR clonotype calling, in-frame beta chains only. Records with the same CDR3 protein are collapsed into one entry carrying the most frequent genes and DNA. Across this sample there are 55,000 or so distinct CDR3 sequences, with around 7% seen only once. Of the sample, 5.5% to 6% is held by the ten largest clones. This material consisted of whole blood, taken at baseline. All receptors come from an adult who was a healthcare worker with PCR-confirmed SARS-CoV-2 infection or an uninfected control (not recorded which).

This clonotype was seen a handful of times. The chain recombines TRBV4-3 with TRBJ1-2; D gene ambiguous. The V gene lost 0 bases and the J gene lost 2 bases, with 10 bases spanning the gap. Germline V lookup: CDR1 LGHNA, CDR2 YSLEER. The CDR3 totals 15 residues. CDR3 nucleotide sequence: TGCGCCAGCAGCCAAGATCGGGGAGAAAACTATGGCTACACCTTC. This encodes CASSQDRGENYGYTF.

This clonotype was seen only a few times. The chain links TRBV11-2 to TRBJ1-2; D is undetermined. The V gene lost 3 bases and the J gene lost 5 bases, with 10 bases spanning the gap. In germline, CDR1 is SGHAT, CDR2 FQNNGV. There are 13 residues in the CDR3. CDR3 in DNA: TGTGCCAGCAGCTTCATGCGAGATTATGGCTACACCTTC. Its protein is CASSFMRDYGYTF.

The chain recombines TRBV27 with TRBJ1-1, with D uncertain. Germline lookup yields CDR1 MNHEY and CDR2 SMNVEV (reference sequence). This CDR3 region has 13 residues. V lost 4 bases to trimming and J lost 4 bases, with 10 bases between them. CDR3 loop: CASSSWGATEAFF. CDR3 DNA: TGTGCCAGCAGTTCATGGGGAGCCACTGAAGCTTTCTTT.

This clonotype was seen a few times. CDR3 coding DNA: TGTGCCAGCAGCTTGGATCGGGGTTGGGAGCAGTACTTC. Protein sequence: CASSLDRGWEQYF. This chain uses TRBV5-5 with TRBJ2-7, with D tentatively TRBD2 (5 bases). The CDR3 contains 13 residues. Germline CDR1 and CDR2: SGHKS and YYEKEE (reference sequence). Trimming removed 0 bases at V and 7 bases at J, with 11 bases between.

In its sample, this clonotype was seen many times. This chain uses TRBV7-3 with TRBJ1-6; possible D gene TRBD1, 6 bases. The germline CDR1 and CDR2 sequences are SGHTA and FQGTGA. V was trimmed by 6 bases and J by 6 bases, leaving 12 bases between them. This CDR3 is 14 amino acids long. CDR3 bases: TGTGCCAGCAGGGCGACAGGCCCTAATTCACCCCTCCACTTT. Its translation: CASRATGPNSPLHF. The whole variable domain, filled in from reference TRBV7-3 and TRBJ1-6, reads GAGVSQTPSNKVTEKGKYVELRCDPISGHTALYWYRQSLGQGPEFLIYFQGTGAADDSGLPNDRFFAVRPEGSVSTLKIQRTERGDSAVYLCASRATGPNSPLHFGNGTRLTVT.

The chain couples TRBV10-3 to TRBJ1-1; 8 bases match TRBD1. Losses at the gene ends were 2 bases for V and 4 bases for J; bases not matched to a gene: 3. Germline V gene lookup returns CDR1 ENHRY and CDR2 SYGVKD. The CDR3 covers 14 residues. The CDR3 reads CAISETGGGTEAFF. For the CDR3, the DNA is TGTGCCATCAGTGAGACAGGGGGTGGCACTGAAGCTTTCTTT.

Ten or more counts support this clonotype. This chain joins TRBV20-1 and TRBJ1-2; 9 bases line up with TRBD1. After removal of 1 base from V and 5 bases from J, the junction contained 11 bases not matched to a gene. This CDR3 has 16 amino acids. CDR1 and CDR2 from the germline V gene are DFQATT and SNEGSKA (reference sequence). CDR3 nucleotides: TGCAGTGCTAGAGGCGCCGGGACAGGGTCCCTTTATGGCTACACCTTC. This sequence encodes CSARGAGTGSLYGYTF.

The genes are TRBV7-9 and TRBJ1-5; D perhaps matches TRBD1 (6 bases). The V gene's germline CDR1 is SEHNR and CDR2 FQNEAQ (reference sequence). CDR3 length equals 15 residues. Trimming left V 5 bases short and J 0 bases short, with 11 bases between. The CDR3 DNA is TGTGCCAGCAGCACAGGGACCGTTAGCAATCAGCCCCAGCATTTT. It specifies CASSTGTVSNQPQHF.

This rearrangement joins TRBV30 to TRBJ1-1; 7 bases map to TRBD1. Germline lookup yields CDR1 GTSNPN and CDR2 SVGIG (reference sequence). There are 13 residues in the CDR3. V lost 0 bases and J lost 5; bases outside the gene matches: 3. This chain's CDR3 is CAWSVDRVTEAFF. CDR3 DNA sequence: TGTGCCTGGAGTGTAGACAGGGTAACTGAAGCTTTCTTT. Looking up the rest from reference TRBV30 and TRBJ1-1 gives the full variable domain: SQTIHQWPATLVQPVGSPLSLECTVEGTSNPNLYWYRQAAGRGLQLLFYSVGIGQISSEVPQNLSASRPQDRQFILSSKKLLLSDSGFYLCAWSVDRVTEAFFGQGTRLTVV.

In this sample, this clonotype turned up many times. The V call is TRBV11-2, the J call TRBJ2-3; maybe TRBD2 (6 bases). V gave up 5 bases and J gave up 2 bases, with 14 bases separating them. CDR1 and CDR2 (germline): SGHAT, FQNNGV. The CDR3 runs 15 residues. CDR3 nucleotides: TGTGCCAGCAGCCCCGTCGGGGGTGTCACAGATACGCAGTATTTT. Its protein product is CASSPVGGVTDTQYF.

The sample holds a few counts of this clonotype. V is TRBV5-1 and J is TRBJ2-5, with D perhaps matching TRBD1 or TRBD2 (6 bases each). Trimming shortened V by 2 bases and J by 5 bases, and 16 bases separated the two germline ends. Looked up from germline, CDR1 is SGHRS and CDR2 is YFSETQ. This CDR3 has 15 residues. DNA for the CDR3: TGCGCCAGCAGCTTTCAACAGGGAGGTGGGGAGACCCAGTACTTC. Translating it yields CASSFQQGGGETQYF.

This clonotype occurred many times. This chain connects TRBV20-1 to TRBJ2-1; D perhaps matches TRBD1 (5 bases). The V gene lost 2 bases and the J gene lost 0 bases, with 8 bases spanning the gap. CDR3 size: 14 residues. Germline values: CDR1 DFQATT, CDR2 SNEGSKA (reference sequence). The CDR3 region is CSARNRRSYNEQFF. For the CDR3, the DNA is TGCAGTGCTAGAAACAGGCGCTCCTACAATGAGCAGTTCTTC.

V usage is TRBV2 and J usage is TRBJ2-5; no reliable D call. The CDR3 has 11 residues. The V gene's germline CDR1 is SNHLY and CDR2 FYNNEI. V lost 5 bases, J lost 5 bases, and 6 bases lay in between. In DNA, the CDR3 is TGTGCCAGCAGTAGGGCGGAGACCCAGTACTTC. It encodes CASSRAETQYF.

This clonotype was recorded at least ten times. V gene TRBV11-2 combines with J gene TRBJ1-1; D is unresolved. The germline V gene has CDR1 SGHAT and CDR2 FQNNGV. Trimming cost V 5 bases and J 3 bases, with 16 bases left between them. CDR3 length equals 15 residues. The CDR3 loop is CASSPPPRMDTEAFF. The CDR3 DNA sequence: TGTGCCAGCAGCCCGCCCCCAAGAATGGACACTGAAGCTTTCTTT.

CDR3 bases: TGTGCCAGCTCACCACCGTCGGGAGAGACCCAGTACTTC. It codes for CASSPPSGETQYF. This rearrangement joins TRBV18 to TRBJ2-5; D is unclear. The CDR3 sequence is 13 residues long. Trimming stripped 0 bases from V and 4 bases from J, with 6 bases between. Germline V CDR1 and CDR2: KGHSH, LQKENI.

This clonotype appeared many times. The chain is built from TRBV12-3 or TRBV12-4 and TRBJ2-1; tentatively, D is TRBD2 (6 bases). The CDR3 is made up of 13 amino acids. V lost 5 bases and J lost 7, with 12 bases in between. This CDR3 is CASSALSGNEQFF. The CDR3 DNA sequence: TGTGCCAGCAGTGCCCTGAGCGGGAATGAGCAGTTCTTC.

This clonotype was picked up many times. This sequence joins TRBV30 and TRBJ2-4, with TRBD1 as a possible D gene (7 bases). Per germline, CDR1 GTSNPN and CDR2 SVGIG (reference sequence). Trimming cost V 2 bases and J 9 bases, with 11 bases left between them. This CDR3 has 12 amino acids. CDR3 sequence (DNA): TGTGCCTGGAGTTACCAGGGGGGCATTCAGTACTTC. As protein: CAWSYQGGIQYF.

This clonotype was observed at least ten times. The chain recombines TRBV4-2 with TRBJ2-5; tentatively, D is TRBD2 (6 bases). Between the trimmed V and J ends, which lost 4 bases and 0 bases, there was a span of 21 bases. Germline CDR1 is LGHNA and CDR2 is YNFKEQ. The CDR3 has 18 amino acids. The CDR3 loop is CASSRGLSGRGDQETQYF. CDR3 nucleotide sequence: TGTGCCAGCAGCCGTGGACTATCGGGACGGGGTGACCAAGAGACCCAGTACTTC.

This clonotype was seen many times. The chain couples TRBV2 to TRBJ1-6; a weak D match, TRBD1 (6 bases). CDR3 size: 13 residues. V shed 7 bases and J shed 9 bases, with 13 bases lying between them. From germline, CDR1 is SNHLY and CDR2 FYNNEI. The CDR3 protein is CASKGGEASPLHF. The CDR3 DNA follows: TGTGCCAGCAAGGGGGGGGAGGCTTCACCCCTCCACTTT. Based on the CDR3 plus reference TRBV2 and TRBJ1-6, the full variable domain is EPEVTQTPSHQVTQMGQEVILRCVPISNHLYFYWYRQILGQKVEFLVSFYNNEISEKSEIFDDQFSVERPDGSNFTLKIRSTKLEDSAMYFCASKGGEASPLHFGNGTRLTVT.